The 25 T cell receptor beta chains in this list originate from one sample, sequenced in a study of T cell responses to AZD1222 COVID-19 vaccine. Libraries were prepared by immunoSEQ multiplex PCR; TCRdb keeps only in-frame clonotypes and omits some of them. The sample holds around 80,000 clones, about 90% seen once. This specimen consisted of peripheral blood, obtained 28 days after the second AZD1222 dose. The origin of the receptors is an adult who received the AZD1222 COVID-19 vaccine.

The chain carries TRBV21-1 and TRBJ2-1; the DNA was not used to check the table's D call, TRBD1. TRBV21-1 is classified as a pseudogene. The CDR3 has 17 amino acids. In nucleotides, the CDR3 is TGTGCCAGCAGCCTTAATGTTGGGGGACAGGGCATCGATGAGCAGTTCTTC. It is translated as CASSLNVGGQGIDEQFF.

The J gene is TRBJ2-3, the V gene TRBV7-3, with TRBD2 as a possible D gene (6 bases). The germline V and J ends were trimmed by 2 bases and 1 base, with 13 bases remaining between them. The germline CDR1 and CDR2 sequences are SGHTA and FQGTGA. The CDR3 extends over 16 amino acids. For the CDR3, the DNA is TGTGCCAGCAGCTTAGGGGTGGTAGCGGGCACAGATACGCAGTATTTT. It translates to CASSLGVVAGTDTQYF.

This chain links TRBV18 with TRBJ1-5, with no clear D. The ends were cut back, 3 bases at V and 4 bases at J, with 10 bases in the middle. CDR3 length: 14 residues. Germline V CDR1 and CDR2: KGHSH, LQKENI. The CDR3 loop is CASSPSQLNQPQHF. The DNA for the CDR3 is TGTGCCAGCTCACCCTCACAGCTTAATCAGCCCCAGCATTTT.

V and J are TRBV9 and TRBJ2-2, with a weak D call TRBD1 (6 bases). Germline assignment: CDR1 SGDLS and CDR2 YYNGEE. V lost 0 bases and J 5 bases, leaving 20 bases between the germline ends. The CDR3 consists of 18 residues. In DNA form, the CDR3 reads TGTGCCAGCAGCGTAGGGGGTTTTAAACAGGGTCGGACCGGGGAGCTGTTTTTT. This sequence encodes CASSVGGFKQGRTGELFF.

This sequence joins TRBV20-1 and TRBJ2-3; no clear D. The CDR3 sequence is 9 residues long. Trimming stripped 8 bases from V and 5 bases from J, with 5 bases between. Germline V gene data show CDR1 as DFQATT and CDR2 as SNEGSKA (reference sequence). The CDR3 sequence: CSPRDTQYF. CDR3 nucleotide sequence: TGCAGTCCGAGAGATACGCAGTATTTT.

The chain combines TRBV6-5 with TRBJ2-2; 10 positions agree with TRBD2. The CDR3 sequence is 15 residues long. Germline trimming cut 8 bases from V and 7 bases from J; bases unmatched to any gene: 10. Germline CDR1 MNHEY, CDR2 SVGAGI. CDR3 nucleotide sequence: TGTGCCAGCGGCAAGCGGGAGGGCCGGATCGGGGAGCTGTTTTTT. Amino acids: CASGKREGRIGELFF.

V and J are TRBV15 and TRBJ1-1; D is possibly TRBD1 (5 bases). Germline V gene sequence: CDR1 LNHNV, CDR2 YYDKDF (reference sequence). The CDR3 is 14 amino acids. With 9 bases removed from V and 5 bases from J, the gap between germline ends came to 19 bases. The CDR3 region has the DNA TGTGCCACTAAGAGTGGGGGGACCTTGACTGAAGCTTTCTTT. Translated, it gives CATKSGGTLTEAFF.

This clone was detected a few times. The chain links TRBV18 to TRBJ2-7, with TRBD1 matching over 8 bases. CDR1 and CDR2 (germline): KGHSH, LQKENI. This CDR3 spans 15 amino acids. The junction had 4 bases not matched to a gene; V was cut back by 1 base and J by 2 bases. The CDR3 protein is CASSPRSDRAYEQYF. DNA for the CDR3: TGTGCCAGCTCACCACGGTCGGACAGGGCCTACGAGCAGTACTTC.

The count of this clone is one. V is TRBV11-2 and J is TRBJ1-1, with a weak D call TRBD1 (5 bases). This CDR3 region has 14 residues. Trimming pared 5 bases from V and 2 bases from J, leaving 12 bases between. Germline values: CDR1 SGHAT, CDR2 FQNNGV. CDR3 DNA: TGTGCCAGCAGCCTGGGGCAGCGTAACACTGAAGCTTTCTTT. Amino acids: CASSLGQRNTEAFF.

This clone was observed a single time. The chain carries TRBV27 and TRBJ2-5; tentative D call: TRBD1 (6 bases). The V and J ends lost 2 bases and 5 bases respectively, with 21 bases between them. CDR1 is MNHEY and CDR2 is SMNVEV in the germline V gene (reference sequence). The CDR3 consists of 17 residues. CDR3 protein: CASSLIRGGQLGETQYF. The CDR3 DNA sequence: TGTGCCAGCAGTTTAATCAGGGGTGGCCAACTCGGGGAGACCCAGTACTTC.

The sample holds one count of this clone. CDR3 bases: TGTGCCAGCAGCCAAAACAGTCAAGAGACCCAGTACTTC. Translated, it gives CASSQNSQETQYF. V is TRBV14 and J is TRBJ2-5, with unresolved D. The CDR3 has 13 residues. CDR1 and CDR2 from the germline V gene are SGHDN and FVKESK. The V end was cut by 2 bases, the J end by 2 bases, with 6 bases between.

The chain employs TRBV20-1 and TRBJ2-5; D unclear. Germline V gene data show CDR1 as DFQATT and CDR2 as SNEGSKA (reference sequence). V lost 3 bases, J lost 5 bases, and 16 bases lay in between. The length of the CDR3 is 14 residues. The CDR3 here is CSASETWVSETQYF. In DNA, the CDR3 is TGCAGTGCTAGTGAGACCTGGGTTAGCGAGACCCAGTACTTC.

The chain links TRBV18 to TRBJ1-4; no definite D call. Trimming took off 6 bases at V and 4 bases at J, with 3 bases between the two ends. Per the germline V gene, CDR1 is KGHSH and CDR2 is LQKENI. The CDR3 runs 11 residues. Here the CDR3 DNA reads TGTGCCAGCTCGGTTAATGAAAAACTGTTTTTT. Its protein product is CASSVNEKLFF.

The CDR3 DNA reads TGCAGCGCCCGAGGGGTAGAGACTGAAGCTTTCTTT. The encoded protein is CSARGVETEAFF. The rearrangement joins TRBV29-1 to TRBJ1-1; D may be TRBD1 (5 bases). This CDR3 is 12 amino acids long. V was clipped by 7 bases and J by 5 bases, with 14 bases between them. Germline CDR1 and CDR2: SQVTM and ANQGSEA.

The genes are TRBV19 and TRBJ1-1; D might be TRBD1 (5 bases). Germline CDR1 reads LNHDA; CDR2 reads SQIVND (reference sequence). The CDR3 is made up of 14 amino acids. With 3 bases removed from V and 6 bases from J, the gap between germline ends came to 14 bases. The CDR3 loop is CASSMDTRGAEAFF. For the CDR3, the DNA is TGTGCCAGTAGTATGGACACCCGAGGGGCTGAAGCTTTCTTT.

The V and J genes are TRBV6-1 and TRBJ2-7; 10 bases agree with TRBD2. The CDR3 is 16 residues long. Germline V gives CDR1 MNHNS, CDR2 SASEGT. The V and J ends lost 4 bases and 1 base, in that order; junction bases with no gene match: 7. The CDR3 DNA sequence: TGTGCCAGCAGTGGCCCGAGCGGGGGGGAGTCCTACGAGCAGTACTTC. It codes for CASSGPSGGESYEQYF.

The rearrangement links TRBV30 to TRBJ1-2, with D unresolved. Germline loops: CDR1 GTSNPN, CDR2 SVGIG (reference sequence). The CDR3 totals 10 residues. V shed 3 bases and J shed 8 bases, with 7 bases lying between them. The CDR3 coding sequence is TGTGCCTGGAGGGGTGTAGGCTACACCTTC. Translating gives CAWRGVGYTF. Based on the CDR3 plus reference TRBV30 and TRBJ1-2, the full variable domain is SQTIHQWPATLVQPVGSPLSLECTVEGTSNPNLYWYRQAAGRGLQLLFYSVGIGQISSEVPQNLSASRPQDRQFILSSKKLLLSDSGFYLCAWRGVGYTFGSGTRLTVV.

V and J are TRBV7-3 and TRBJ1-1; D gene unclear. The CDR3 sequence is 14 residues long. CDR1 is SGHTA and CDR2 is FQGTGA in the germline V gene. V lost 5 bases and J 4 bases, leaving 14 bases between the germline ends. CDR3: CASSPRRTSTEAFF. CDR3 DNA: TGTGCCAGCAGCCCGCGGAGGACGAGCACTGAAGCTTTCTTT.

The J gene is TRBJ2-3, the V gene TRBV5-1; 14 bases are a match to TRBD2. The CDR3 runs to 17 residues. CDR1 is SGHRS, CDR2 YFSETQ, per germline. After removal of 4 bases from V and 6 bases from J, the junction contained 10 bases not matched to a gene. The DNA for the CDR3 is TGCGCCAGCAGCCCCGGGACTAGCGGGAGCCCCGGGGATACGCAGTATTTT. Protein sequence: CASSPGTSGSPGDTQYF.

The rearrangement uses TRBV24-1 and TRBJ2-3; D possibly corresponds to TRBD1 (5 bases). The CDR3 runs 17 residues. Germline lookup yields CDR1 KGHDR and CDR2 SFDVKD. Trimming removed 4 bases at V and 0 bases at J, with 16 bases between. The CDR3 loop is CATSDPLGAPSTDTQYF. The CDR3 DNA reads TGTGCCACCAGTGACCCCCTAGGGGCCCCTAGCACAGATACGCAGTATTTT.

The chain links TRBV6-1 to TRBJ1-4, with 8 bases matching TRBD1. V dropped 3 bases and J dropped 1; count of bases not matched to a gene: 4. The CDR3 totals 16 residues. Germline CDR1 MNHNS, CDR2 SASEGT. The CDR3 region is CASSEDRVLTNEKLFF. The CDR3 coding sequence is TGTGCCAGCAGTGAGGACAGGGTTCTAACTAATGAAAAACTGTTTTTT.

This chain joins TRBV6-6 and TRBJ1-1; no clear D. V was trimmed by 6 bases and J by 7 bases, leaving 15 bases between them. From germline, CDR1 is MNHNY and CDR2 SVGAGI (reference sequence). This CDR3 has 13 amino acids. CDR3 coding DNA: TGTGCCAGCAGACCATTTGTCCCAGTTGAAGCTTTCTTT. Its translation: CASRPFVPVEAFF.

The chain combines TRBV3-1 (or the pseudogene TRBV3-2) with TRBJ2-2, with D unclear. Trimming cost V 0 bases and J 6 bases, with 5 bases left between them. This CDR3 has 13 amino acids. Germline V CDR1 and CDR2: LGHDT, YNNKEL (reference sequence). In DNA, the CDR3 is TGTGCCAGCAGCCAAGATTGGGCCGGGGAGCTGTTTTTT. It specifies CASSQDWAGELFF.

The CDR3 loop is CAISAGQDYNEQFF. The CDR3 nucleotides read TGTGCCATCAGTGCCGGCCAGGACTACAATGAGCAGTTCTTC. The J gene is TRBJ2-1, the V gene TRBV10-3, with no clear D. Trimming stripped 4 bases from V and 3 bases from J, with 10 bases between. Germline-derived CDR1 and CDR2 are ENHRY and SYGVKD. The CDR3 has 14 amino acids.

The chain couples TRBV27 to TRBJ2-7, with D possibly called TRBD1 or TRBD2 (7 bases each). Per germline, CDR1 MNHEY and CDR2 SMNVEV (reference sequence). This CDR3 region has 16 residues. V was trimmed by 6 bases and J by 5 bases, leaving 23 bases between them. For the CDR3, the DNA is TGTGCCAGCAGGGGGGAAATAGGGAGGGGGCCCAACGAGCAGTACTTC. Its protein product is CASRGEIGRGPNEQYF.